This paragraph reports one T cell receptor beta chain. Which antigen it targets is not known. Per-nucleotide qualities are absent, and no much larger clonotype sits a single base away. Ends trimmed: V by 0 bases, J by 13 bases; bases unmatched to a gene: 9. CDR1 and CDR2 are drawn from the germline V gene (reference sequence): LNHNV, YYDKDF. The CDR3 sequence holds 15 residues, the cysteine and phenylalanine included. The entry retains the CDR3 DNA only, 45 bases that are in frame from base 1. The sample's time point label is to be understood as: baseline before first vaccination. Vaccinee samples were obtained from the UK trials COV001 and COV002, which included a single-blind randomized controlled phase 2/3 trial of AZD1222 (ChAdOx1 nCoV-19) in healthy adults. Trial participant PBMC samples were collected at day 0 and day 28 after the second dose for TCRbeta chain sequencing. The CDR3 regions of human TCRbeta chains were subjected to immunosequencing. The published analysis was carried out like this. Repertoire TCRs were checked for matches against a reference library of SARS-CoV-2-specific TCRs that had been generated using the MIRA antigen-specificity platform. Breadth was defined as the fraction of unique TCRs that were SARS-CoV-2-associated. Depth was defined as the fraction of total T cells that were SARS-CoV-2-associated. Using the MIRA data, each spike-specific TCR was assigned both to the spike region to which the TCR was reactive and to a CD4 or CD8 class. Log10-transformed breadth and depth values were compared by one-way ANOVA with Sidak's multiple comparisons tests. TCRdb holds this immuneACCESS table with in-frame rearrangements only. Some clones are missing; in checked studies, unresolved V genes explain under half, and the rest has no known cause. That table supplies the V and J calls and clone size; D and trimming were determined from the DNA. This sample holds 130,000 to 150,000 clones; roughly 92% were observed only once. Over 1.5% of the sample is in the top ten clones.

This sample stems from a study of T cell responses to AZD1222 COVID-19 vaccine (TCRdb year 2021). General notes on the study: AZD1222 recipients whose second dose came at about 4 weeks and those whose second dose came at about 12 weeks were combined into one group, since spike-specific TCR depth and breadth did not differ between the two schedules. TCR sequencing was performed for about 240 trial participants, of whom some 200 were given two doses of AZD1222 and approximately 26 were given two doses of MenACWY control vaccine. Trial participants were enrolled by age into subgroups of 18-55, 56-69 and 70-plus years, and 148, 28 and 57 TCR-sequenced participants, respectively, were included in these subgroups. The research as a whole found: Participants were mostly white British and included more females than males, and it was suggested by the authors that clonal diversity may have been underestimated. The vaccine-associated CD4 TCRs covered the entire spike protein, and the dominant responses fell in regions 160-218 and 743-854. Epitopes outside the regions mutated in the B.1.351 and B.1.1.7 variants were reportedly recognized by nearly half of the unique spike-specific TCRs. Because no day 14 peak-response samples were available, the repertoires could be characterized only after the peak T cell response. In the small 56-69-year group, the increase in depth fell short of significance, most likely because of low power. After two AZD1222 doses, spike-specific TCR breadth and depth were significantly higher than at day 0 and than in MenACWY recipients. Only six or seven AZD1222 recipients were SARS-CoV-2 seropositive at baseline, limiting conclusions about previously exposed vaccinees.

The receptor's source is an adult in good health. Sequences were derived from peripheral blood, sampled on day 0 of AZD1222 vaccination. This chain is built from TRBV15 and TRBJ1-6; 7 nucleotides in the junction match TRBD1. For the CDR3, the sequence is CATSRDRGGVSPLHF. The nucleotide sequence reads TGTGCCACCAGCAGAGATCGAGGGGGCGTATCTCCCCTCCACTTT.